The entry below gives a single T cell receptor beta chain sequence along with its context. This record comes from a study of CD8+ T cells in alopecia areata. cDNA prepared by RNA extraction and subsequent reverse transcription served as the template for sequencing. Some clones are missing from TCRdb's copy, which holds only in-frame ones; the method was immunoSEQ multiplex PCR. Altogether 140,000 to 150,000 clones are present, about 51% being singletons, with the ten largest covering approximately 0.99%. The TCR sequence derives from a human donor with alopecia areata. The sample consisted of CD4+ T cells sorted from blood, taken at week 0.

The CDR3 loop is CASSSIDTMNTEAFF. The CDR3 nucleotides are TGTGCCAGCAGTTCCATAGACACAATGAACACTGAAGCTTTCTTT. The genes are TRBV6-5 and TRBJ1-1, with no clear D. V was shortened by 4 bases and J by 0 bases, with 12 bases between the two germline ends. The CDR3 is 15 residues long. Per germline, CDR1 MNHEY and CDR2 SVGAGI.